This is a list of T cell receptor beta chains from one sample in a study of identical twins. TCRdb used MiXCR to reprocess the 5' RACE reads, holding one entry per CDR3 protein. The sample yields 1.5 million to 2 million distinct CDR3 sequences, around a third seen once. Source material: cord blood. These receptors were taken from a newborn girl in good health. Both conserved end residues are part of each CDR3. The order of the fields is J gene, V gene, CDR3 protein.

TRBJ2-1 | TRBV7-9 | CASSCSSGRPSGQFF
TRBJ2-5 | TRBV9 | CASSVALGGETQYF
TRBJ2-2 | TRBV20-1 | CSARGQTGGTGELFF
TRBJ2-7 | TRBV27 | CASSFSMSYEQYF
TRBJ1-6 | TRBV7-2 | CASSLDRPGNSPLHF
TRBJ2-1 | TRBV6-6 | CASNLGLAGDYEQFF
TRBJ2-1 | TRBV10-3 | CATMGLAGEVYEQFF
TRBJ1-1 | TRBV21-1 | CASSKEVGDGVTEAFF
TRBJ1-2 | TRBV9 | CASSVSGVYGYTF
TRBJ2-1 | TRBV5-1 | CASSGTGSPDEQFF
TRBJ2-3 | TRBV4-1 | CASSQDLLSRLVTQYF
TRBJ2-5 | TRBV6-2/TRBV6-3 | CASSYFEETQYF
TRBJ1-5 | TRBV9 | CASSQFLGQPQHF
. | TRBV6-6 | CASSYFPVGGEQYF
TRBJ2-7 | TRBV7-2 | CASSLGITKIQYF
TRBJ2-5 | TRBV6-1 | CASSESASEKTQYF
TRBJ1-2 | TRBV11-3 | CASSLPRGDGYTF
TRBJ2-1 | TRBV12-5 | CASGRTSGDHNEQFF